These 30 T cell receptor beta chains share one sample of origin, sequenced in a study of blood T cell repertoires in COVID-19. The assay was immunoSEQ multiplex PCR, and TCRdb's table has in-frame clones only and misses some. This sample carries about 200,000 clones, approximately 90% of them seen once, and the ten largest clones take roughly 19%. The sample comprised peripheral blood. Receptors originate from a man aged 45 to 65 with COVID-19, enrolled during active disease.

This CDR3 reads CASSFSGTYNEQFF. The CDR3 DNA sequence: TGTGCCAGCAGTTTTAGCGGGACATACAATGAGCAGTTCTTC. The V gene is TRBV27, the J gene TRBJ2-1; 8 nucleotides agree with TRBD2. The CDR3 consists of 14 residues. CDR1 and CDR2 from the germline V gene are MNHEY and SMNVEV (reference sequence). Trimming took 3 bases from V and 4 from J; bases not matched to a gene: 2.

The chain is built from TRBV18 and TRBJ2-5, with D possibly TRBD1 on 6 matching bases. Germline lookup yields CDR1 KGHSH and CDR2 LQKENI. CDR3 size: 14 residues. V gave up 3 bases and J gave up 5 bases, with 13 bases separating them. CDR3 amino acids: CASSPVDRRETQYF. Written as DNA, the CDR3 is TGTGCCAGCTCACCCGTCGACAGGAGGGAGACCCAGTACTTC.

V is TRBV9 and J is TRBJ2-2; D is ambiguous. Germline V gene lookup returns CDR1 SGDLS and CDR2 YYNGEE. The V end was cut by 4 bases, the J end by 3 bases, with 10 bases between. The CDR3 is 14 amino acids. CDR3 DNA: TGTGCCAGCAGCCCAGACTTGTACACCGGGGAGCTGTTTTTT. Protein: CASSPDLYTGELFF.

This chain links TRBV15 with TRBJ2-3; tentative D call: TRBD1 (6 bases). This CDR3 is built from 16 residues. Trimming pared 0 bases from V and 5 bases from J, leaving 15 bases between. Germline V lookup: CDR1 LNHNV, CDR2 YYDKDF (reference sequence). In DNA, the CDR3 is TGTGCCACCAGCAGAGATCTTCCAGGGGCAGGAGATACGCAGTATTTT. Translating it yields CATSRDLPGAGDTQYF.

The chain carries TRBV10-1 and TRBJ2-3; no clear D gene. V shed 5 bases and J shed 6 bases, with 12 bases lying between them. CDR3 length: 13 residues. CDR1 and CDR2 (germline): WNHNN, SYGVQD (reference sequence). The CDR3 here is CASSPSGVDTQYF. The CDR3, as DNA: TGCGCCAGCAGTCCTTCGGGTGTGGATACGCAGTATTTT.

This rearrangement joins TRBV18 to TRBJ2-5, with 10 bases that match TRBD1. The CDR3 sequence is 17 residues long. Germline V gene sequence: CDR1 KGHSH, CDR2 LQKENI. V dropped 0 bases and J dropped 3; count of bases not matched to a gene: 7. Written as DNA, the CDR3 is TGTGCCAGCTCACCACCGACAGGGGGCTTCGGGAAAGAGACCCAGTACTTC. Translating gives CASSPPTGGFGKETQYF.

This clone was observed once. The CDR3 DNA reads TGTGCCAGCAGCTTGGACGGGGGGAACACCGGGGAGCTGTTTTTT. Translating gives CASSLDGGNTGELFF. The V gene is TRBV5-6, the J gene TRBJ2-2; D is possibly TRBD2 (6 bases). Trimming pared 0 bases from V and 1 base from J, leaving 7 bases between. The V gene's germline CDR1 is SGHDT and CDR2 YYEEEE. CDR3 length: 15 residues.

V gene TRBV18 combines with J gene TRBJ1-2; D gene unclear. Trimming pared 2 bases from V and 3 bases from J, leaving 13 bases between. The CDR3 spans 15 residues. Germline V gives CDR1 KGHSH, CDR2 LQKENI. CDR3 coding DNA: TGTGCCAGCTCACCAGGAAGTGGTGGAGACTATGGCTACACCTTC. Translated, it gives CASSPGSGGDYGYTF.

This clone was observed a handful of times. The chain carries TRBV5-5 and TRBJ2-5; 9 bases fit TRBD2. From germline, CDR1 is SGHKS and CDR2 YYEKEE (reference sequence). The CDR3 extends over 14 amino acids. With V trimmed by 5 bases and J by 4 bases, 6 bases remained unmatched. CDR3 sequence reads: CASREPGLAETQYF. CDR3 nucleotide sequence: TGTGCCAGCAGGGAACCGGGACTAGCAGAGACCCAGTACTTC.

The chain employs TRBV11-1 and TRBJ2-1, with 7 bases identical to TRBD2. Losses at the gene ends were 1 base for V and 5 bases for J; bases not matched to a gene: 2. Germline values: CDR1 SGHAT, CDR2 FQDESV (reference sequence). This CDR3 contains 14 residues. CDR3 DNA: TGTGCCAGCAGCTTAGAACTAGCGCACAATGAGCAGTTCTTC. Protein: CASSLELAHNEQFF.

CDR3 nucleotide sequence: TGTGCCAGCAGCCTCCAAACTAGCGGGGGGTGGTCAGATACGCAGTATTTT. Its translation is CASSLQTSGGWSDTQYF. V and J are TRBV7-8 and TRBJ2-3; 12 nucleotides align to TRBD2. CDR1 is SGHVS and CDR2 is FQNEAQ in the germline V gene. There are 17 residues in the CDR3. With 5 bases clipped from V and 4 bases from J, the junction kept 10 bases outside the gene matches.

The CDR3 is CASSGGVIHSNQPQHF. The CDR3 nucleotides read TGTGCCAGCAGCGGAGGGGTGATCCATAGCAATCAGCCCCAGCATTTT. V and J are TRBV7-2 and TRBJ1-5; TRBD1 might be the D (5 bases). Trimming removed 5 bases from V and 0 bases from J, with 14 bases in between. The CDR3 loop spans 16 amino acids. Germline CDR1 and CDR2: SGHTA and FQGNSA.

This clone has only one observation. This chain joins TRBV2 and TRBJ1-1; tentative D call: TRBD1 (5 bases). The CDR3 contains 14 residues. V lost 2 bases and J lost 1, with 8 bases in between. Germline V CDR1 and CDR2: SNHLY, FYNNEI. CDR3 DNA sequence: TGTGCCAGCAGTGAATTGACAGCGAACACTGAAGCTTTCTTT. The encoded protein is CASSELTANTEAFF.

This clone has only a few counts. V is TRBV7-9 and J is TRBJ1-5; weak D call: TRBD1 (5 bases). Germline V gene data show CDR1 as SEHNR and CDR2 as FQNEAQ (reference sequence). Trimming took 2 bases from V and 4 from J, leaving 9 bases between them. This CDR3 has 14 residues. The CDR3 is CASSLLGANQPQHF. CDR3 DNA: TGTGCCAGCAGCTTATTAGGGGCAAATCAGCCCCAGCATTTT.

This chain uses TRBV7-2 with TRBJ2-7, with D possibly matching TRBD2 (5 bases). This CDR3 region has 13 residues. Germline loops: CDR1 SGHTA, CDR2 FQGNSA. V was clipped by 7 bases and J by 6 bases, with 16 bases between them. CDR3 coding DNA: TGTGCCAGCAAAGACTACCTAGGGAGCGAGCAGTACTTC. Its translation is CASKDYLGSEQYF.

J is TRBJ2-7 and V is TRBV7-6; the match to TRBD2 covers 9 bases. The CDR3 length is 16 residues. J was trimmed by 0 bases and V by 0 bases; bases with no gene match: 3. CDR1 is SGHVS and CDR2 is FNYEAQ in the germline V gene. The DNA of the CDR3 is TGTGCCAGCAGCTTAGCGGCTAGCGGGAACTCCTACGAGCAGTACTTC. It codes for CASSLAASGNSYEQYF.

V usage is TRBV6-5 and J usage is TRBJ1-4; D not certain. Between the trimmed V and J ends, which lost 0 bases and 3 bases, there was a span of 5 bases. Germline V gene sequence: CDR1 MNHEY, CDR2 SVGAGI. The CDR3 consists of 14 residues. CDR3 in DNA: TGTGCCAGCAGTTACTCGCGGTCTAATGAAAAACTGTTTTTT. This sequence encodes CASSYSRSNEKLFF.

This clone showed up just a few times. This chain uses TRBV12-3 or TRBV12-4 with TRBJ2-3; D perhaps matches TRBD2 (6 bases). Trimming took 8 bases from V and 6 from J, leaving 15 bases between them. The CDR3 runs to 13 residues. CDR3 coding DNA: TGTGCCAGCCGCGGCTCCCGGGGGGATACGCAGTATTTT. Translation gives CASRGSRGDTQYF.

This chain links TRBV6-5 with TRBJ1-2; TRBD1 is a possible D gene (5 bases). Trimming shortened V by 5 bases and J by 4 bases, and 11 bases separated the two germline ends. The CDR3 covers 13 residues. Germline V gene data show CDR1 as MNHEY and CDR2 as SVGAGI. The CDR3 region has the DNA TGTGCCAGCAGTACGACAGAACTCTATGGCTACACCTTC. Protein: CASSTTELYGYTF.

The chain combines TRBV6-6 with TRBJ1-5, with no clear D. The V end lost 5 bases, the J end lost 3 bases, and 11 bases lay between the germline ends. The CDR3 totals 14 residues. The germline CDR1 and CDR2 sequences are MNHNY and SVGAGI (reference sequence). This CDR3 reads CASSRSGFNQPQHF. CDR3 DNA: TGTGCCAGCAGTCGTTCGGGGTTCAATCAGCCCCAGCATTTT.

In nucleotides, the CDR3 is TGTGCCACCTCCAGCATTCGACAGGGGGCAGATGGCTACACCTTC. It yields the protein CATSSIRQGADGYTF. The chain has TRBV15 and TRBJ1-2; 10 bases fit TRBD1. Per germline, CDR1 LNHNV and CDR2 YYDKDF (reference sequence). This CDR3 contains 15 residues. Trimming removed 8 bases from V and 6 bases from J; junction bases left unmatched: 12.

This chain joins TRBV21-1 and TRBJ1-2; the DNA was not used to check the table's D call, TRBD1. TRBV21-1 constitutes a pseudogene. This CDR3 spans 15 amino acids. The CDR3: CASSNPPQGGYGYTF. In DNA form, the CDR3 reads TGTGCCAGCAGCAACCCGCCACAGGGTGGGTATGGCTACACCTTC.

V is TRBV5-1 and J is TRBJ1-1, with 9 bases lining up with TRBD1. The germline CDR1 and CDR2 sequences are SGHRS and YFSETQ. The CDR3 sequence is 14 residues long. The V segment lost 3 bases and the J segment 4 bases; nucleotides outside the gene matches: 4. CDR3 protein: CASSSTGGGTEAFF. The CDR3 bases are TGCGCCAGCAGCTCAACAGGGGGCGGCACTGAAGCTTTCTTT.

The V gene is TRBV5-1, the J gene TRBJ2-2; 8 nucleotides line up with TRBD1. In germline, CDR1 is SGHRS, CDR2 YFSETQ. The V gene end was trimmed by 4 bases and the J gene end by 5 bases; junction bases not matched to a gene: 22. The CDR3 is 20 amino acids. The CDR3 loop reads CASSAPNKDRARGRTGELFF. The CDR3 coding sequence is TGCGCCAGCAGCGCACCAAACAAGGACAGGGCTAGGGGTCGGACCGGGGAGCTGTTTTTT. Using reference TRBV5-1 and TRBJ2-2 for the parts outside the CDR3, the full variable domain is KAGVTQTPRYLIKTRGQQVTLSCSPISGHRSVSWYQQTPGQGLQFLFEYFSETQRNKGNFPGRFSGRQFSNSRSEMNVSTLELGDSALYLCASSAPNKDRARGRTGELFFGEGSRLTVL.

The rearrangement uses TRBV19 and TRBJ1-6, with D unresolved. Germline-derived CDR1 and CDR2 are LNHDA and SQIVND (reference sequence). The length of the CDR3 is 13 residues. Trimming took off 6 bases at V and 7 bases at J, with 10 bases between the two ends. The CDR3 region is CASRRQVNSPLHF. CDR3 nucleotide sequence: TGTGCCAGTAGGCGCCAGGTGAATTCACCCCTCCACTTT.

The chain couples TRBV9 to TRBJ1-1; D is undetermined. This CDR3 is 15 amino acids long. V was shortened by 1 base and J by 7 bases, with 17 bases between the two germline ends. Germline V gene data show CDR1 as SGDLS and CDR2 as YYNGEE. CDR3 amino acids: CASSVLPDTGVEAFF. DNA for the CDR3: TGTGCCAGCAGCGTACTTCCTGATACGGGAGTTGAAGCTTTCTTT.

This clone was observed a handful of times. CDR3 coding DNA: TGTGCCAGCAGCACGACAGGGGGCGGCAATTCACCCCTCCACTTT. The encoded protein is CASSTTGGGNSPLHF. The chain combines TRBV3-1 (or the pseudogene TRBV3-2) with TRBJ1-6, with 10 bases fitting TRBD1. CDR1 LGHDT and CDR2 YNNKEL come from the germline V gene (reference sequence). The CDR3 is 15 residues long. Germline trimming cut 5 bases from V and 7 bases from J; bases unmatched to any gene: 5.

The chain uses TRBV6-2 or TRBV6-3 and TRBJ2-7; 8 nucleotides agree with TRBD2. V trimming: 0 bases; J trimming: 0 bases; junction bases outside the gene matches: 4. The CDR3 covers 16 residues. The germline V gene encodes CDR1 MNHEY and CDR2 SVGEGT. The DNA for the CDR3 is TGTGCCAGCAGTTACTCTGGCGGGGGGACCTCCTACGAGCAGTACTTC. This translates into CASSYSGGGTSYEQYF.

The V gene is TRBV7-2, the J gene TRBJ2-3; maybe TRBD2 (5 bases). V was shortened by 5 bases and J by 4 bases, with 10 bases between the two germline ends. CDR1 is SGHTA, CDR2 FQGNSA, per germline. The CDR3 consists of 13 residues. The CDR3 protein is CASSEGVPDTQYF. The CDR3 DNA follows: TGTGCCAGCAGCGAGGGAGTTCCAGATACGCAGTATTTT.

This chain links TRBV3-1 (or the pseudogene TRBV3-2) with TRBJ1-2; 8 nucleotides match TRBD1. Germline V CDR1 and CDR2: LGHDT, YNNKEL (reference sequence). This CDR3 comprises 15 residues. V dropped 4 bases and J dropped 4; count of bases not matched to a gene: 8. The chain's CDR3 is CASSRLRQGTYGYTF. The CDR3 DNA reads as TGTGCCAGCAGCCGTCTGAGACAGGGGACCTATGGCTACACCTTC.